This is a list of T cell receptor beta chains from one sample in a study of identical twins. TCRdb ran MiXCR on the 5' RACE reads and lists one entry per CDR3 protein. The table lists 700,000 to 950,000 distinct CDR3 sequences, about 12% of them singletons. The sample also formed part of further work on yellow fever vaccine responses in identical twins.

The sequencing sample was made of PBMCs. These receptors all stem from a young woman in good health. The CDR3 runs from the conserved cysteine through the conserved F or W. A D gene is named only where the DNA matches it firmly. For some rows the clone size is stated as once, few or many, or as a class when expanded; others skip it.

V,J,length,size,D,DNA,CDR3
TRBV20-1,TRBJ2-3,13,few,TRBD2,TGCAGTGCCAGGACTAGCCCCACAGATACGCAGTATTTT,CSARTSPTDTQYF
TRBV4-1,TRBJ2-5,17,.,TRBD2,TGCGCCAGCAGCCAGGGCCGACTAGCGGGAATGCAAGAGACCCAGTACTTC,CASSQGRLAGMQETQYF
TRBV12-3/TRBV12-4,TRBJ2-5,19,.,TRBD2,TGTGCCAGCAGTTTACCCCCGAGACTAGCGGGAGAGTTGTCGGAGACCCAGTACTTC,CASSLPPRLAGELSETQYF
TRBV2,TRBJ2-3,11,many,.,TGTGCCAGCAGGAGCACAGATACGCAGTATTTT,CASRSTDTQYF
TRBV5-8,TRBJ1-1,12,many,.,TGTGCCAGCAGCTCCCGGACGGTTGAAGCTTTCTTT,CASSSRTVEAFF
TRBV4-1,TRBJ2-2,14,.,.,TGCGCCAGCGAGGACAGCGCGAACACCGGGGAGCTGTTTTTT,CASEDSANTGELFF
TRBV4-1,TRBJ2-1,18,.,TRBD2,TGCGCCAGCAGCCAAGTGGGACTAGCGGGAGGGGGGGGTGCGGAGCAGTTCTTC,CASSQVGLAGGGGAEQFF
TRBV4-2,TRBJ2-1,16,.,.,TGTGCCAGCAGCCAAGAATCCGGGAGCGCGGTCAATGAGCAGTTCTTC,CASSQESGSAVNEQFF
TRBV4-1,TRBJ2-3,17,.,TRBD2,TGCGCCAGCAGCGAAGGGCCAGCGGGAGACCCCACAGATACGCAGTATTTT,CASSEGPAGDPTDTQYF
TRBV9,TRBJ2-7,14,.,TRBD1,TGTGCCAGCAGCCCTGTGCAGGGGGCCTACGAGCAGTACTTC,CASSPVQGAYEQYF
TRBV12-3/TRBV12-4,TRBJ2-1,16,many,TRBD2,TGTGCCAGCACCCGGGGTAGCGGGGGGTTGTACAATGAGCAGTTCTTC,CASTRGSGGLYNEQFF
TRBV3-1,TRBJ1-2,15,.,TRBD1,TGTGCCAGCAGCTTTAATACACAGGGGGCGAATGGCTACACCTTC,CASSFNTQGANGYTF
TRBV2,TRBJ2-2,16,.,.,TGTGCCAGCAGTAGGGGGGACTCAGAGTTCACCGGGGAGCTGTTTTTT,CASSRGDSEFTGELFF
TRBV5-1,TRBJ2-5,14,few,.,TGCGCCAGCAGCTTGGCCACGGGACTAGAGACCCAGTACTTC,CASSLATGLETQYF
TRBV2,TRBJ2-2,17,few,.,TGTGCCAGCAGTCGACGGGACACCGGAGCGAACACCGGGGAGCTGTTTTTT,CASSRRDTGANTGELFF
TRBV20-1,TRBJ1-2,15,.,TRBD1,TGCAGTGCCCCCGTCCCCGGGACAGGGGGCAATGGCTACACCTTC,CSAPVPGTGGNGYTF
TRBV6-1,TRBJ1-5,15,.,TRBD1,TGTGCCAGCAGTGAGTTGGGACAGCGCAATCAGCCCCAGCATTTT,CASSELGQRNQPQHF
TRBV28,TRBJ2-5,15,few,TRBD2,TGTGCCAGCAGTACTCCAGCGGGGACTAGAGAGACCCAGTACTTC,CASSTPAGTRETQYF